This TCR beta chain is drawn from a study of cytomegalovirus exposure and HLA in healthy donors. Primers for the PCR totalled 60 Vbeta and 13 Jbeta. Original processing methods: Later work found 65 million to 85 million unique TCR beta chains, with about 10 million shared. Generated by immunoSEQ multiplex PCR, the TCRdb table keeps only in-frame clones and is missing some. V and J calls plus clone size are reproduced from that table; the DNA served to infer D and trimming. The sample yields 110,000 or so clones, around 15% seen once. The receptor was derived from a female donor in good health and CMV-seronegative. Source material: PBMCs.

Here the CDR3 reads CASSLSGQTNYGYTF. The CDR3, as DNA: TGCGCCAGCAGCTTATCGGGACAGACTAACTATGGCTACACCTTC. The chain recombines TRBV5-1 with TRBJ1-2; 7 nucleotides match TRBD1. Trimming removed 2 bases from V and 0 bases from J; junction bases left unmatched: 4. The CDR3 has 15 residues. Per germline, CDR1 SGHRS and CDR2 YFSETQ.